This passage covers 30 T cell receptor beta chains from one sample sequenced in a study of T cell responses to AZD1222 COVID-19 vaccine (dated by TCRdb to the early 2020s). Explained via the paper, the time point label denotes: baseline before first vaccination. Receptors were amplified or captured by the immunoSEQ multiplex PCR assay. TCRdb holds this immuneACCESS table with in-frame rearrangements only. Some clones are missing; in checked studies, unresolved V genes explain under half, and the rest has no known cause. The sample table records approximately 180,000 clones; approximately 90% of these occur just once. The ten biggest clones cover around 3% of the sample. Sequencing was performed on peripheral blood, taken on day 0 of AZD1222 vaccination. The receptors come from an adult in good health.

This rearrangement joins TRBV5-1 to TRBJ1-4, with unresolved D. V gave up 1 base and J gave up 7 bases, with 11 bases separating them. Germline CDR1 reads SGHRS; CDR2 reads YFSETQ. The CDR3 is made up of 14 amino acids. DNA of the CDR3: TGCGCCAGCAGCTTGTCATCGAAGGCTGAAAAACTGTTTTTT. Protein product: CASSLSSKAEKLFF.

The chain joins TRBV7-9 to TRBJ2-4; the match to TRBD2 covers 7 bases. V lost 7 bases, J lost 2 bases, and 5 bases stayed unmatched. Germline V CDR1 and CDR2: SEHNR, FQNEAQ (reference sequence). There are 14 residues in the CDR3. The CDR3 DNA sequence: TGTGCCAGCAACAAAGCGGGGTCCAAAAACATTCAGTACTTC. Translated: CASNKAGSKNIQYF.

The chain has TRBV2 and TRBJ2-7; D is perhaps TRBD1 (5 bases). This CDR3 spans 14 amino acids. Trimming left V 6 bases short and J 1 base short, with 13 bases between. Germline CDR1 reads SNHLY; CDR2 reads FYNNEI. Written as DNA, the CDR3 is TGTGCCAGCAGGGCCGGACACCTTTCCTACGAGCAGTACTTC. Protein product: CASRAGHLSYEQYF. Together with reference TRBV2 and TRBJ2-7, the CDR3 gives the full variable domain: EPEVTQTPSHQVTQMGQEVILRCVPISNHLYFYWYRQILGQKVEFLVSFYNNEISEKSEIFDDQFSVERPDGSNFTLKIRSTKLEDSAMYFCASRAGHLSYEQYFGPGTRLTVT.

The V gene is TRBV3-1 (or the pseudogene TRBV3-2), the J gene TRBJ2-1, with 12 bases identical to TRBD2. V was pared by 4 bases and J by 9 bases, with 4 bases of the junction left unmatched. The CDR3 consists of 14 residues. Germline V gene sequence: CDR1 LGHDT, CDR2 YNNKEL (reference sequence). CDR3 loop: CASSPSGLAGEQFF. DNA for the CDR3: TGTGCCAGCAGCCCCTCGGGACTAGCGGGTGAGCAGTTCTTC.

The chain recombines TRBV3-1 (or the pseudogene TRBV3-2) with TRBJ1-4, with D possibly TRBD1 on 5 matching bases. Germline CDR1 LGHDT, CDR2 YNNKEL (reference sequence). The CDR3 totals 15 residues. V was shortened by 4 bases and J by 0 bases, with 9 bases between the two germline ends. The CDR3 spells CASSRQGTTNEKLFF. The CDR3 nucleotides read TGTGCCAGCAGCCGCCAGGGAACAACTAATGAAAAACTGTTTTTT.

The rearrangement joins TRBV5-6 to TRBJ1-1; D unresolved. The CDR3 length is 15 residues. V lost 1 base, J lost 1 base, and 11 bases lay in between. Germline V lookup: CDR1 SGHDT, CDR2 YYEEEE. The CDR3 is CASSLFRGTNTEAFF. Written as DNA, the CDR3 is TGTGCCAGCAGCTTGTTTCGGGGTACGAACACTGAAGCTTTCTTT.

The J gene is TRBJ2-3, the V gene TRBV19; 12 positions match TRBD2. Trimming removed 4 bases from V and 4 bases from J; junction bases left unmatched: 9. This CDR3 contains 17 residues. The germline gives CDR1 LNHDA, CDR2 SQIVND (reference sequence). As DNA, the CDR3 is TGTGCCAGTAGTACCATATCTAGCGGGAGGGTCCCAGATACGCAGTATTTT. Translation gives CASSTISSGRVPDTQYF.

The chain carries TRBV11-3 and TRBJ2-5, with 9 bases identical to TRBD2. Trimming removed 5 bases from V and 5 bases from J; junction bases left unmatched: 3. The CDR3 runs 13 residues. The germline CDR1 and CDR2 sequences are SGHNT and YENEEA. CDR3: CASSRTSEETQYF. CDR3 coding DNA: TGTGCCAGCAGCCGGACTAGCGAGGAGACCCAGTACTTC.

The chain combines TRBV7-9 with TRBJ1-6, with TRBD1 matching over 7 bases. Germline CDR1 and CDR2: SEHNR and FQNEAQ (reference sequence). After removal of 0 bases from V and 4 bases from J, the junction contained 3 bases not matched to a gene. The CDR3 spans 16 residues. The CDR3 bases are TGTGCCAGCAGCTTAGCAGGGGGCACTTATAATTCACCCCTCCACTTT. Its protein product is CASSLAGGTYNSPLHF.

V is TRBV7-9 and J is TRBJ2-7, with D possibly being TRBD1 (5 bases). The CDR3 has 16 amino acids. CDR1 SEHNR and CDR2 FQNEAQ come from the germline V gene (reference sequence). Trimming removed 4 bases from V and 3 bases from J, with 19 bases in between. The CDR3 loop reads CASSYAGATFNYEQYF. CDR3 nucleotides: TGTGCCAGCAGCTATGCTGGGGCTACTTTCAACTACGAGCAGTACTTC.

The rearrangement links TRBV5-1 to TRBJ1-1; D is unresolved. Germline V gene data show CDR1 as SGHRS and CDR2 as YFSETQ. The CDR3 is 14 amino acids. Deletions cut 2 bases from V and 1 base from J, with 9 bases between. The chain's CDR3 is CASSLELQNTEAFF. DNA for the CDR3: TGCGCCAGCAGCTTAGAACTCCAGAACACTGAAGCTTTCTTT.

The J gene is TRBJ1-1, the V gene TRBV7-2; 9 bases agree with TRBD1. The trim removed 5 bases at V and 7 bases at J, leaving 11 bases unmatched. CDR1 and CDR2 (germline): SGHTA, FQGNSA. This CDR3 has 15 residues. The CDR3 bases are TGTGCCAGCAGCCCACAGGACAGGGGCGGTAATGAAGCTTTCTTT. Amino acid sequence: CASSPQDRGGNEAFF.

Notes on this clone: At one boundary the junction diverges from the germline segment, which might be a read error. The rearrangement uses TRBV6-5 and TRBJ1-2; no definite D call. This CDR3 spans 13 amino acids. Per germline, CDR1 MNHEY and CDR2 SVGAGI. DNA for the CDR3: TGTGCCAGCAGTGACTCACCTAACTATGGCTACACCTTC. Its protein product is CASSDSPNYGYTF.

The chain has TRBV27 and TRBJ1-5; 11 nucleotides align to TRBD1. Trimming cost V 3 bases and J 4 bases; bases outside gene matches: 5. The CDR3 is 16 residues long. Germline V gene data show CDR1 as MNHEY and CDR2 as SMNVEV (reference sequence). In DNA, the CDR3 is TGTGCCAGCAGTTTCACTGGACAGGGGGCAAATCAGCCCCAGCATTTT. It is translated as CASSFTGQGANQPQHF.

This chain uses TRBV10-3 with TRBJ1-5; maybe TRBD1 (5 bases). V shed 2 bases and J shed 4 bases, with 24 bases lying between them. The CDR3 is 19 residues long. CDR1 and CDR2 from the germline V gene are ENHRY and SYGVKD. The CDR3 loop is CAISESRVADRGQNQPQHF. The CDR3 region has the DNA TGTGCCATCAGTGAGAGTCGCGTGGCTGACCGGGGCCAAAATCAGCCCCAGCATTTT.

This clone showed up just once. J is TRBJ1-4 and V is TRBV12-3 or TRBV12-4, with TRBD1 matching 8 bases. The CDR3 has 13 amino acids. Trimming cost V 6 bases and J 6 bases; bases outside gene matches: 3. The CDR3 reads CASSQGADEKLFF. CDR3 nucleotides: TGTGCCAGCAGCCAGGGGGCTGATGAAAAACTGTTTTTT.

The chain couples TRBV2 to TRBJ2-5, with D perhaps being TRBD1 or TRBD2 (5 bases each). Trimming cost V 3 bases and J 1 base, with 12 bases left between them. The germline V gene encodes CDR1 SNHLY and CDR2 FYNNEI. CDR3 size: 15 residues. CDR3: CASSEWGNSQETQYF. CDR3 nucleotides: TGTGCCAGCAGTGAGTGGGGGAACAGCCAAGAGACCCAGTACTTC.

The gene calls are TRBV5-5 and TRBJ1-1; 7 bases match TRBD1. The CDR3 has 14 amino acids. Germline V gene data show CDR1 as SGHKS and CDR2 as YYEKEE (reference sequence). Germline trimming cut 2 bases from V and 0 bases from J; bases unmatched to any gene: 1. The CDR3 DNA follows: TGTGCCAGCAGCTTTGGGACAGTGAACACTGAAGCTTTCTTT. This encodes CASSFGTVNTEAFF.

This rearrangement joins TRBV5-1 to TRBJ2-7, with TRBD2 matching over 10 bases. Germline trimming cut 2 bases from V and 3 bases from J; bases unmatched to any gene: 11. Germline CDR1 reads SGHRS; CDR2 reads YFSETQ. The CDR3 totals 17 residues. CDR3 amino acids: CASSFSAGGPLFYEQYF. CDR3 bases: TGCGCCAGCAGCTTCTCAGCGGGAGGGCCTCTGTTCTACGAGCAGTACTTC.

The chain is built from TRBV7-9 and TRBJ1-2; D not resolved. Deletions cut 1 base from V and 6 bases from J, with 18 bases between. Germline CDR1 SEHNR, CDR2 FQNEAQ (reference sequence). The CDR3 runs to 16 residues. The CDR3 here is CASSLGSPRATNGYTF. CDR3 nucleotides: TGTGCCAGCAGCTTAGGATCCCCTAGGGCCACCAATGGCTACACCTTC. Complete variable domain (other parts from reference TRBV7-9 and TRBJ1-2): DTGVSQNPRHKITKRGQNVTFRCDPISEHNRLYWYRQTLGQGPEFLTYFQNEAQLEKSRLLSDRFSAERPKGSFSTLEIQRTEQGDSAMYLCASSLGSPRATNGYTFGSGTRLTVV.

V is TRBV3-1 (or the pseudogene TRBV3-2) and J is TRBJ2-7; 10 bases align to TRBD2. Germline V gene lookup returns CDR1 LGHDT and CDR2 YNNKEL (reference sequence). The CDR3 sequence is 16 residues long. Trimming at V came to 2 bases and at J to 0 bases, leaving 4 bases not matched to a gene. In DNA form, the CDR3 reads TGTGCCAGCAGCCAAAAGGGACTAGCGTCCTCCTACGAGCAGTACTTC. Translated, it gives CASSQKGLASSYEQYF.

J is TRBJ2-4 and V is TRBV5-5; 9 bases line up with TRBD2. The germline gives CDR1 SGHKS, CDR2 YYEKEE (reference sequence). The CDR3 extends over 16 amino acids. V gave up 1 base and J gave up 4 bases; unmatched junction bases: 6. The CDR3 DNA sequence: TGTGCCAGCAGCTTGCCCCCGGGACTAGCAAAAAACATTCAGTACTTC. This gives the protein CASSLPPGLAKNIQYF.

This chain links TRBV30 with TRBJ2-3, with 13 positions matching TRBD2. J lost 5 bases, V lost 1 base, and 6 bases had no gene match. CDR3 length equals 16 residues. The germline V gene has CDR1 GTSNPN and CDR2 SVGIG (reference sequence). CDR3 residues: CAWSETSGRARDTQYF. CDR3 nucleotide sequence: TGTGCCTGGAGTGAAACTAGCGGGAGGGCCAGAGATACGCAGTATTTT.

V is TRBV7-6 and J is TRBJ1-4, with a possible D match to TRBD1 (6 bases). The CDR3 runs to 15 residues. Trimming pared 2 bases from V and 8 bases from J, leaving 15 bases between. From germline, CDR1 is SGHVS and CDR2 FNYEAQ. CDR3 DNA sequence: TGTGCCAGCAGCTTAACGGGACACCCAAAGGAAAAACTGTTTTTT. This sequence encodes CASSLTGHPKEKLFF.

The chain joins TRBV27 to TRBJ2-1, with TRBD2 matching 16 bases. V lost 2 bases and J lost 6; bases outside the gene matches: 1. Germline CDR1 MNHEY, CDR2 SMNVEV (reference sequence). This CDR3 has 16 residues. CDR3 coding DNA: TGTGCCAGCAGTTTAGGGACTAGCGGGAGGGCCAATGAGCAGTTCTTC. Its translation: CASSLGTSGRANEQFF.

J is TRBJ2-1 and V is TRBV7-9; 8 nucleotides align to TRBD1. Germline values: CDR1 SEHNR, CDR2 FQNEAQ (reference sequence). The CDR3 runs 14 residues. The V segment lost 5 bases and the J segment 6 bases; nucleotides outside the gene matches: 6. Here the CDR3 reads CASSPQTGVNEQFF. The CDR3, as DNA: TGTGCCAGCAGCCCACAGACAGGGGTCAATGAGCAGTTCTTC.

The V gene is TRBV27, the J gene TRBJ1-2; D unresolved. CDR3 size: 13 residues. Between the trimmed V and J ends, which lost 0 bases and 8 bases, there was a span of 10 bases. Per the germline V gene, CDR1 is MNHEY and CDR2 is SMNVEV (reference sequence). The CDR3 nucleotides read TGTGCCAGCAGTTTATCGACGGGCCTCGGCTACACCTTC. This gives the protein CASSLSTGLGYTF.

This chain links TRBV5-4 with TRBJ1-1; 11 bases map to TRBD1. The ends lost 4 bases at V and 3 bases at J; junction bases unmatched: 8. The CDR3 contains 16 residues. Germline CDR1 reads SGHNT; CDR2 reads YYREEE (reference sequence). The CDR3 DNA reads TGTGCCAGCAGCCGTGGACAGGGGGCGTATTACACTGAAGCTTTCTTT. This sequence encodes CASSRGQGAYYTEAFF.

The chain joins TRBV29-1 to TRBJ1-2, with 7 nucleotides matching TRBD1. CDR1 is SQVTM and CDR2 is ANQGSEA in the germline V gene. The CDR3 length is 15 residues. The J segment lost 6 bases and the V segment lost 2 bases, leaving 12 bases of the junction unmatched. This chain's CDR3 is CSVEHREAGGDGYTF. DNA of the CDR3: TGCAGCGTTGAACACAGGGAGGCAGGGGGAGATGGCTACACCTTC.

The J gene is TRBJ1-3, the V gene TRBV6-5, with unresolved D. The CDR3 has 15 residues. Germline V gene data show CDR1 as MNHEY and CDR2 as SVGAGI. The V end was cut by 8 bases, the J end by 2 bases, with 16 bases between. CDR3 sequence reads: CASSSALPPGNTIYF. For the CDR3, the DNA is TGTGCCAGCTCGTCGGCCCTTCCCCCTGGAAACACCATATATTTT.